These 27 T cell receptor beta chains share one sample of origin, sequenced in a study of blood T cell repertoires in COVID-19 (dated by TCRdb to about 2020). The method was the immunoSEQ multiplex PCR assay. TCRdb took this table from immuneACCESS and kept in-frame rearrangements with V and J called. Such tables lack part of the clones; where checked against another copy, unresolved V genes explain under half of the gap, and the rest is unexplained. The sample table shows about 210,000 clones, and around 84% are seen once. Of the sample, under 2.5% is held by the ten largest clones. Specimen: peripheral blood. The origin of the receptors is a middle-aged man who had recovered from COVID-19.

V usage is TRBV3-1 (or the pseudogene TRBV3-2) and J usage is TRBJ1-1; D is ambiguous. The CDR3 covers 13 residues. Germline values: CDR1 LGHDT, CDR2 YNNKEL (reference sequence). Trimming cost V 1 base and J 3 bases, with 6 bases left between them. The CDR3 coding sequence is TGTGCCAGCAGCCAAGTTCGCGACACTGAAGCTTTCTTT. It encodes CASSQVRDTEAFF.

The chain has TRBV6-5 and TRBJ1-1; D gene unclear. Germline CDR1 MNHEY, CDR2 SVGAGI. V lost 0 bases and J 0 bases, leaving 5 bases between the germline ends. This CDR3 has 14 amino acids. This CDR3 reads CASSYSAVNTEAFF. For the CDR3, the DNA is TGTGCCAGCAGTTACTCGGCTGTGAACACTGAAGCTTTCTTT.

This clone occurred a few times. V usage is TRBV7-9 and J usage is TRBJ2-1; 8 bases match TRBD2. Germline CDR1 and CDR2: SEHNR and FQNEAQ (reference sequence). Trimming cost V 5 bases and J 8 bases; bases outside gene matches: 8. The CDR3 is made up of 14 amino acids. CDR3 sequence (DNA): TGTGCCAGCAGCGATTTAGCGGGGCGGGATGAGCAGTTCTTC. Translation gives CASSDLAGRDEQFF.

The J gene is TRBJ1-2, the V gene TRBV29-1; TRBD1 might be the D (5 bases). V dropped 6 bases and J dropped 4 bases, with 21 bases sitting between them. The CDR3 is 15 amino acids. The germline V gene has CDR1 SQVTM and CDR2 ANQGSEA. DNA for the CDR3: TGCAGCGTGATGGGGGGGACGCCAGAGGGCTATGGCTACACCTTC. As protein: CSVMGGTPEGYGYTF.

J is TRBJ2-1 and V is TRBV25-1; D gene uncertain. V was pared by 0 bases and J by 1 base, with 10 bases between. The CDR3 is made up of 16 amino acids. CDR1 and CDR2 from the germline V gene are MGHDK and SYGVNS. The CDR3 region has the DNA TGTGCCAGCAGTGAATATATGGGCGCTTCCTACAATGAGCAGTTCTTC. Amino acids: CASSEYMGASYNEQFF. Looking up the rest from reference TRBV25-1 and TRBJ2-1 gives the full variable domain: EADIYQTPRYLVIGTGKKITLECSQTMGHDKMYWYQQDPGMELHLIHYSYGVNSTEKGDLSSESTVSRIRTEHFPLTLESARPSHTSQYLCASSEYMGASYNEQFFGPGTRLTVL.

The rearrangement links TRBV30 to TRBJ1-2, with a tentative D call TRBD1 (6 bases). The ends were cut back, 3 bases at V and 2 bases at J, with 25 bases in the middle. The CDR3 has 18 amino acids. The germline V gene has CDR1 GTSNPN and CDR2 SVGIG (reference sequence). CDR3 DNA: TGTGCCTGGAGGAATAGGGGGGGCTCAACTATGCTCAACTATGGCTACACCTTC. Its translation is CAWRNRGGSTMLNYGYTF.

About this clone: The sample contains more than one DNA sequence encoding this CDR3. This chain connects TRBV28 to TRBJ2-1, with TRBD2 identical over 8 bases. CDR1 and CDR2 from the germline V gene are MDHEN and SYDVKM. The CDR3 is 16 residues long. The trim removed 5 bases at V and 0 bases at J, leaving 6 bases unmatched. The CDR3, as DNA: TGTGCCAGCAGTCCCGGGGGGGCTGGCTCCTACAATGAGCAGTTCTTC. Amino acids: CASSPGGAGSYNEQFF.

This chain joins TRBV5-1 and TRBJ2-1; 10 bases align to TRBD1. The CDR3 length is 15 residues. After removal of 3 bases from V and 9 bases from J, the junction contained 9 bases not matched to a gene. Germline assignment: CDR1 SGHRS and CDR2 YFSETQ. The CDR3: CASSWSGQGVPEQFF. CDR3 bases: TGCGCCAGCAGCTGGAGCGGACAGGGGGTACCTGAGCAGTTCTTC.

In this sample, this clone turned up once. The genes are TRBV5-1 and TRBJ2-5; 10 bases line up with TRBD1. The CDR3 loop spans 14 amino acids. Per germline, CDR1 SGHRS and CDR2 YFSETQ. Trimming removed 3 bases from V and 5 bases from J; junction bases left unmatched: 4. For the CDR3, the DNA is TGCGCCAGCAGCTCGGGACAGGGGCAGGAGACCCAGTACTTC. It translates to CASSSGQGQETQYF.

The chain joins TRBV6-2 or TRBV6-3 to TRBJ1-2, with 12 bases lining up with TRBD1. The V and J ends lost 4 bases and 7 bases, in that order; junction bases with no gene match: 4. The CDR3 is made up of 14 amino acids. Germline lookup yields CDR1 MNHEY and CDR2 SVGEGT. CDR3 nucleotides: TGTGCCAGCAGTTTGGGACAGGGGGCGCGTGGCTACACCTTC. Protein: CASSLGQGARGYTF.

The rearrangement links TRBV7-2 to TRBJ2-3; perhaps TRBD2 as D (5 bases). CDR1 SGHTA and CDR2 FQGNSA come from the germline V gene. This CDR3 is 16 amino acids long. V lost 3 bases, J lost 5 bases, and 18 bases lay in between. CDR3: CASSLQSGPVRDTQYF. Here the CDR3 DNA reads TGTGCCAGCAGCTTGCAGAGCGGTCCAGTCAGAGATACGCAGTATTTT.

This chain uses TRBV29-1 with TRBJ1-2; TRBD1 might be the D (6 bases). V lost 3 bases to trimming and J lost 4 bases, with 15 bases between them. The CDR3 is 14 amino acids. Per germline, CDR1 SQVTM and CDR2 ANQGSEA. The DNA for the CDR3 is TGCAGCGTTGAGACGGGGGGCTGGGGCTATGGCTACACCTTC. Its translation: CSVETGGWGYGYTF.

The chain combines TRBV25-1 with TRBJ2-1; 9 bases align to TRBD2. The germline gives CDR1 MGHDK, CDR2 SYGVNS. The CDR3 extends over 17 amino acids. Trimming cost V 3 bases and J 4 bases; bases outside gene matches: 10. The CDR3 nucleotides read TGTGCCAGCAGTGACGCCCCTATAGCGGGGGATTACAATGAGCAGTTCTTC. Protein: CASSDAPIAGDYNEQFF. The full variable domain, completed using reference TRBV25-1 and TRBJ2-1, is EADIYQTPRYLVIGTGKKITLECSQTMGHDKMYWYQQDPGMELHLIHYSYGVNSTEKGDLSSESTVSRIRTEHFPLTLESARPSHTSQYLCASSDAPIAGDYNEQFFGPGTRLTVL.

The chain joins TRBV7-9 to TRBJ2-1; the match to TRBD2 covers 9 bases. The V segment lost 5 bases and the J segment 15 bases; nucleotides outside the gene matches: 17. Germline V gives CDR1 SEHNR, CDR2 FQNEAQ (reference sequence). The CDR3 extends over 15 amino acids. For the CDR3, the DNA is TGTGCCAGCAGCAGAGCCGGGACTAGCCCGGCCCACTGGTTCTTC. Protein product: CASSRAGTSPAHWFF.

The gene calls are TRBV6-5 and TRBJ2-3, with 9 bases identical to TRBD2. V lost 7 bases, J lost 9 bases, and 5 bases stayed unmatched. CDR3 length: 12 residues. CDR1 and CDR2 from the germline V gene are MNHEY and SVGAGI. In nucleotides, the CDR3 is TGTGCCAGCACTGCGGGGGGGCAAACGCAGTATTTT. Its protein product is CASTAGGQTQYF.

This chain uses TRBV5-4 with TRBJ2-7; TRBD1 aligns across 8 bases. CDR1 and CDR2 (germline): SGHNT, YYREEE (reference sequence). J was trimmed by 0 bases and V by 3 bases; bases with no gene match: 5. This CDR3 is 15 amino acids long. CDR3 nucleotides: TGTGCCAGCAGCTCACGTGACAGGGGCTCCTACGAGCAGTACTTC. Its protein product is CASSSRDRGSYEQYF.

The rearrangement uses TRBV7-9 and TRBJ2-5; D might be TRBD1 (6 bases). The CDR3 is made up of 15 amino acids. CDR1 and CDR2 (germline): SEHNR, FQNEAQ (reference sequence). V gave up 3 bases and J gave up 2 bases, with 13 bases separating them. This CDR3 reads CASSFTGPLQETQYF. For the CDR3, the DNA is TGTGCCAGCAGCTTCACAGGGCCCCTACAAGAGACCCAGTACTTC. Filled out from reference TRBV7-9 and TRBJ2-5, the complete variable domain reads DTGVSQNPRHKITKRGQNVTFRCDPISEHNRLYWYRQTLGQGPEFLTYFQNEAQLEKSRLLSDRFSAERPKGSFSTLEIQRTEQGDSAMYLCASSFTGPLQETQYFGPGTRLLVL.

The CDR3 DNA is TGTGCCAGCAGCTTGGGCGGGAGGGCCTATGATGAGCAGTTCTTC. Amino acid sequence: CASSLGGRAYDEQFF. This chain uses TRBV11-3 with TRBJ2-1; TRBD2 agrees at 9 bases. CDR1 and CDR2 from the germline V gene are SGHNT and YENEEA. Trimming at V came to 3 bases and at J to 8 bases, leaving 8 bases not matched to a gene. CDR3 size: 15 residues.

The chain uses TRBV27 and TRBJ2-5; 7 positions match TRBD1. The CDR3 has 15 amino acids. V lost 6 bases and J lost 1; bases outside the gene matches: 8. Looked up from germline, CDR1 is MNHEY and CDR2 is SMNVEV (reference sequence). This CDR3 reads CASRPQQGSQETQYF. The CDR3 nucleotides are TGTGCCAGCAGACCGCAACAGGGGTCCCAAGAGACCCAGTACTTC.

The rearrangement uses TRBV18 and TRBJ1-1; no definite D call. The CDR3 consists of 14 residues. With 5 bases removed from V and 3 bases from J, the gap between germline ends came to 13 bases. Germline-derived CDR1 and CDR2 are KGHSH and LQKENI. As DNA, the CDR3 is TGTGCCAGCTCAGAAGTATCCGGGGACACTGAAGCTTTCTTT. It codes for CASSEVSGDTEAFF.

The chain is built from TRBV30 and TRBJ2-2; no clear D. The CDR3 totals 12 residues. The V end lost 4 bases, the J end lost 5 bases, and 8 bases lay between the germline ends. CDR1 and CDR2 from the germline V gene are GTSNPN and SVGIG (reference sequence). CDR3 bases: TGTGCCTGGAATTCCCTGACCGGGGAGCTGTTTTTT. This gives the protein CAWNSLTGELFF. Together with reference TRBV30 and TRBJ2-2, the CDR3 gives the full variable domain: SQTIHQWPATLVQPVGSPLSLECTVEGTSNPNLYWYRQAAGRGLQLLFYSVGIGQISSEVPQNLSASRPQDRQFILSSKKLLLSDSGFYLCAWNSLTGELFFGEGSRLTVL.

J is TRBJ2-1 and V is TRBV5-1; 10 positions agree with TRBD2. This CDR3 contains 15 residues. Germline lookup yields CDR1 SGHRS and CDR2 YFSETQ. V gave up 3 bases and J gave up 9 bases; unmatched junction bases: 9. CDR3 DNA sequence: TGCGCCAGCAGCTGGACAGCGGGGGGGCACAGTGAGCAGTTCTTC. Encoded protein: CASSWTAGGHSEQFF.

V and J are TRBV27 and TRBJ1-1; D unresolved. Germline CDR1 and CDR2: MNHEY and SMNVEV (reference sequence). Between the trimmed V and J ends, which lost 4 bases and 0 bases, there was a span of 15 bases. This CDR3 region has 16 residues. The chain's CDR3 is CASSSRQRELNTEAFF. CDR3 sequence (DNA): TGTGCCAGCAGTTCCAGGCAAAGGGAGCTGAACACTGAAGCTTTCTTT.

This clone is deemed medium-sized (0.01 to 0.1%). V gene TRBV6-5 combines with J gene TRBJ1-5, with 10 bases that match TRBD1. Trimming cost V 6 bases and J 3 bases; bases outside gene matches: 5. CDR1 is MNHEY, CDR2 SVGAGI, per germline. The CDR3 covers 15 residues. This CDR3 is CASRLGTGVNQPQHF. DNA of the CDR3: TGTGCCAGCAGGCTCGGGACAGGGGTCAATCAGCCCCAGCATTTT.

V and J are TRBV7-9 and TRBJ1-2, with D perhaps TRBD1 (5 bases). The CDR3 is 13 amino acids. V lost 2 bases, J lost 4 bases, and 8 bases lay in between. CDR1 and CDR2 (germline): SEHNR, FQNEAQ (reference sequence). The chain's CDR3 is CASSLLDSYGYTF. The CDR3 DNA sequence: TGTGCCAGCAGCTTACTTGACAGCTATGGCTACACCTTC.

This chain links TRBV7-2 with TRBJ2-7, with D unclear. The V gene's germline CDR1 is SGHTA and CDR2 FQGNSA. The CDR3 runs to 14 residues. V lost 0 bases and J lost 1, with 7 bases in between. The CDR3 reads CASSLASRSYEQYF. For the CDR3, the DNA is TGTGCCAGCAGCTTAGCGTCCAGGTCCTACGAGCAGTACTTC.

This clone was recorded at least ten times. The chain joins TRBV6-2 or TRBV6-3 to TRBJ1-1; D not resolved. This CDR3 comprises 12 residues. V shed 2 bases and J shed 11 bases, with 12 bases lying between them. Germline V gene lookup returns CDR1 MNHEY and CDR2 SVGEGT. The CDR3 nucleotides read TGTGCCAGCAGTTACGTCAGTTTTGATGCTTTCTTT. Protein sequence: CASSYVSFDAFF.